Detailed here is one T cell receptor beta chain. The CDR3 is 14 amino acids. Germline assignment: CDR1 SGDLS and CDR2 YYNGEE. Trimming left V 2 bases short and J 2 bases short, with 5 bases between. These data originate in a study of blood T cell repertoires in COVID-19. Study-wide context: COVID-19 samples from acute and convalescent phases originated in the United States, Italy and Spain.

Sequencing used immunoSEQ multiplex PCR; TCRdb keeps in-frame clones, though not all of them. Of approximately 210,000 clones in the sample, 85% to 90% were seen once. Sample: peripheral blood. This clonotype was obtained from a woman aged 65 to 85 with acute or convalescent COVID-19. The rearrangement joins TRBV9 to TRBJ2-6; D uncertain. The CDR3 DNA reads as TGTGCCAGCAGCGTCGGAGCTGGGGCCAACGTCCTGACTTTC. The encoded protein is CASSVGAGANVLTF.